This T cell receptor beta chain is from a study of cytomegalovirus exposure and HLA in healthy donors. V gave up 7 bases and J gave up 4 bases, with 13 bases separating them. This CDR3 region has 13 residues. Per the germline V gene, CDR1 is MNHEY and CDR2 is SVGAGI. The study, taken as a whole, reports: Associated with cytomegalovirus, according to the listing, were some 150 TCR beta chains. A prior analysis recorded that most TCR beta V segments were productive about 87% or about 30% of the time. For TCR beta chains, V- and J-gene trimming was later linked to a missense DCLRE1C variant.

This clone has just one count. Its antigen is undetermined. The PCR made use of 60 Vbeta and 13 Jbeta primers. The assay was immunoSEQ multiplex PCR, and TCRdb's table has in-frame clones only and misses some. Counted here are more than 65,000 clones, around 79% occurring once; the ten biggest clones make up around 6.4%. Sequenced: PBMCs. The receptor's source is a young man in good health and CMV-seropositive. The chain carries TRBV6-5 and TRBJ2-5; D is perhaps TRBD2 (7 bases). CDR3 protein: CASTKGGAETQYF. CDR3 coding DNA: TGTGCCAGCACCAAAGGGGGGGCAGAGACCCAGTACTTC.